One T cell receptor (beta chain) is described in this entry. The target of this receptor is not known. No base quality values were provided; no much bigger clone lies one nucleotide off. A patient counted as having stable Graves' hyperthyroidism if no progression to ophthalmopathy occurred over 18 months of follow-up. The hyperthyroidism patients were between 18 and 65 years old and newly diagnosed, with a disease duration of less than 2 months. The study excluded patients with uncontrolled infections, other autoimmune diseases, pregnancy or lactation. Diagnoses were based on clinical symptoms, serum thyroxine and TRAb, thyroid ultrasound and orbital computed tomography. PBMCs were isolated from about 9.1 ml of fresh peripheral blood by Ficoll-Paque density gradient centrifugation. Total RNA was extracted with Trizol reagent, and quality was checked on an Agilent 2100 Bioanalyzer. The data belong to a study of T cells in Graves' hyperthyroidism and ophthalmopathy (dated by TCRdb to the late 2010s). Study-level background: Peripheral blood was collected at initial diagnosis, before any treatment. To identify distinguishing TCR V-J signatures, a discovery cohort of 100 patients was used, comprising 40 to 45 with Graves' ophthalmopathy and around 60 with stable Graves' hyperthyroidism. Whether ophthalmopathy could be predicted prospectively was tested in an independent validation cohort made up of 18 to 20 hyperthyroidism patients plus 17 patients who later progressed to ophthalmopathy. The 85 to 100 discovery patients were randomly split 7:3 into training and test sets. Thyroid tissue and blood T-cell repertoires from about 6 Graves' hyperthyroidism patients were also compared in the study. After blood sampling, hyperthyroidism patients were treated with methimazole at a starting dose of 30 mg daily, and ophthalmopathy patients were treated with high-dose intravenous methylprednisolone. According to the paper, TCR Vbeta CDR3 sequencing was carried out on roughly 130 peripheral blood samples, which came from under 50 ophthalmopathy, approximately 78 hyperthyroidism and about 17 progressor patients.

TCR beta CDR3 regions were amplified from RNA transcripts. A first-round RT-PCR of the TCR CDR3 used the HTBI primer set with the Qiagen OneStep RT-PCR kit. A second multiplex PCR round built the libraries, followed by size selection and purification. Sequencing of the libraries was done on an Illumina HiSeq2000 using paired-end 100 bp reads. As for the authors' bioinformatics: SOAPnuke was used to process the raw data, removing reads that contained adapters or uncalled bases, had a mean Phred below 15, or lacked an exact match to the constant primer or identifier. COPE v1.2.5 was used to merge high-quality paired reads, and clonotypes were defined as unique nucleotide sequences. Clonotypes were aligned to IMGT TRBV, TRBD and TRBJ reference segments using MiTCR v1.1. Analysis was restricted to V-J combinations with a frequency above 0.0001, which covered about 99% of repertoires. A TCS score was defined as the ratio of F50 (clonal expansion) to E x V (chaos), with BLOSUM62-based TCRdist applied between CDR3 peptides within each V-J. Welch's t-statistics and random forest reduced 514 V-J features to 10 to 15, which were used in a naive Bayes classifier (R e1071). The public reads were reprocessed in TCRdb via fastp at Q25 and MiXCR, keeping in-frame beta chains. For every CDR3 protein sequence, its rows merge into one entry that carries the most common genes and DNA. The V and J calls follow TCRdb's processing rather than the paper's. Recorded for this sample are about 720,000 distinct CDR3 sequences; about 17% of them occurred a single time. The ten top clones hold 8.4% of the sample.

Paper-wide results and their limitations: A 13 V-J signature model separated ophthalmopathy from stable hyperthyroidism, with around 91% sensitivity and 81.08% specificity in cross-validation and 80%/75% in testing. Most expanded thyroid clonotypes (frequency above 0.001) were also found in blood, which suggests that blood repertoires may mirror thyroid immune responses. Sample size was not statistically predetermined, and blinding of investigators to group allocation was not performed. In validation, the model predicted progression to ophthalmopathy with roughly 70% sensitivity and 72.22% specificity, a median of roughly seven months before onset.

Measured from the cysteine to the phenylalanine, the CDR3 is 13 residues long. Only CDR3 DNA remains: 39 bases, in frame from the first base. CDR1 SEHNR and CDR2 FQNEAQ were looked up in the germline V gene (reference sequence). A distance of 6 bases separates the germline ends of V and J, which lose 1 base and 5 bases respectively. Material: blood. The source of this sequence is a man between 18 and 29 years old with Graves' hyperthyroidism. Recombination linked TRBV7-9 to TRBJ1-5; the D gene remains uncertain. The nucleotide sequence reads as follows: TGTGCCAGCAGCTTAGACACCTATCAGCCCCAGCATTTT. Translation gives CASSLDTYQPQHF.